Listed below are T cell receptor beta chains from one sample, sequenced in a study of blood T cell repertoires in COVID-19. Assay used: immunoSEQ multiplex PCR; TCRdb lists only in-frame clones, some missing. The sample consists of around 200,000 clones, around 83% of them appearing once. Sequenced: peripheral blood. The source is a man aged 50-60 years with active or convalescent COVID-19. The CDR3 runs from the conserved cysteine through the conserved F or W. D genes are given only for firm matches. Part of the rows lack a size; the others show once, few, many or a class for expanded clones.

TRBV7-2	NA	TRBJ2-1	TRBD2	TGTGCCAGCAGCTTAGACGGGGGGGACCAGTTCTTC	CASSLDGGDQFF
TRBV5-1	NA	TRBJ1-5	NA	TGCGCCAGCAGCCTTTGGACGGGAACCAATCAGCCCCAGCATTTT	CASSLWTGTNQPQHF
TRBV7-2	NA	TRBJ1-2	TRBD1	TGTGCCAGCAGCACAGGACAGGGAATTGTCTATGGCTACACCTTC	CASSTGQGIVYGYTF
TRBV7-2	NA	TRBJ1-1	NA	TGTGCCAGCAGTCCTCTAGGGGCGGTAGAAGCTTTCTTT	CASSPLGAVEAFF
TRBV6-1	NA	TRBJ2-5	NA	TGTGCCAGCAGTGAAGCAGGAGGGGTGGGGGGGACCCAGTACTTC	CASSEAGGVGGTQYF
TRBV18	NA	TRBJ2-1	TRBD2	TGTGCCAGCTCACCACCTAGCGGGAGGGTGGACAATGAGCAGTTCTTC	CASSPPSGRVDNEQFF
TRBV19	NA	TRBJ1-4	TRBD1	TGTGCCAGTAGTAGCTCCGGGACAGCGGTATTGGCTACTAATGAAAAACTGTTTTTT	CASSSSGTAVLATNEKLFF
TRBV28	NA	TRBJ1-2	TRBD1	TGTGCCGGGGGAAATTACAGGGGAGGAAGGTATGGCTACACCTTC	CAGGNYRGGRYGYTF
TRBV5-5	NA	TRBJ1-6	NA	TGTGCCAGCAGCTCTATCCAGGCCACCTCCTATAATTCACCCCTCCACTTT	CASSSIQATSYNSPLHF
TRBV28	NA	TRBJ2-1	NA	TGTGCCAGCAGTCCTCAACCTTCAGGGTGGTGGTACTACAATGAGCAGTTCTTC	CASSPQPSGWWYYNEQFF
TRBV7-9	NA	TRBJ2-6	NA	TGTGCCAGCAGCCTACACAGGGCTGGGGCCAACGTCCTGACTTTC	CASSLHRAGANVLTF
TRBV11-3	NA	TRBJ2-7	TRBD2	TGTGCCAGCAGCTTAAGTGGGGAGGGCGAGCAGTACTTC	CASSLSGEGEQYF
TRBV6-4	NA	TRBJ2-3	NA	TGTGCCAGCAGTCGAGGAATCACAGATACGCAGTATTTT	CASSRGITDTQYF
TRBV7-9	NA	TRBJ1-4	TRBD1	TGTGCCAGCAGCGCGCCCAGGGGGGCTAATGAAAAACTGTTTTTT	CASSAPRGANEKLFF
TRBV6-6	NA	TRBJ1-5	TRBD1	TGTGCCAGCAGTTTACAGGGGAATCAGCCCCAGCATTTT	CASSLQGNQPQHF
TRBV28	NA	TRBJ1-4	TRBD1	TGTGCCAGCAGTCACCAGGACAGGAATGAAAAACTGTTTTTT	CASSHQDRNEKLFF
TRBV30	NA	TRBJ2-3	TRBD2	TGTGCCTGGATCCAGGGAGGGGTCATGGATACGCAGTATTTT	CAWIQGGVMDTQYF
TRBV5-1	once	TRBJ1-1	NA	TGCGCCAGCAGGGCGGAACTCGACACTGAAGCTTTCTTT	CASRAELDTEAFF
TRBV28	NA	TRBJ2-2	NA	TGTGCCAGCAGGGCTAGCCTAAACACCGGGGAGCTGTTTTTT	CASRASLNTGELFF
TRBV18	NA	TRBJ1-1	TRBD1	TGTGCCAGCTCACCCCGCCCCCGGACAGGCCGGGGAACTCAAGCTTTCTTT	CASSPRPRTGRGTQAFF
TRBV12-2	NA	TRBJ1-2	NA	TGTGCAAGTCGCTCCCGAGGGCTTTATGGCTACACCTTC	CASRSRGLYGYTF
TRBV28	NA	TRBJ1-2	NA	TGTGCCAGTCGGGGGTTTAGGGGCTACACCTTC	CASRGFRGYTF
TRBV15	NA	TRBJ1-1	NA	TGTGCCACCAGCAGAGATCAGGGCTCGGGTACTGAAGCTTTCTTT	CATSRDQGSGTEAFF
TRBV5-6	NA	TRBJ1-2	NA	TGTGCCAGCAGCTCCGATCGGGGATGGTATGGCTACACCTTC	CASSSDRGWYGYTF
TRBV6-1	NA	TRBJ2-7	NA	TGTGCCAGCAGTGAAGATCTAGCCGGGTACGAGCAGTACTTC	CASSEDLAGYEQYF
TRBV10-1	NA	TRBJ1-1	TRBD1	TGCGCCAGCCAGGGGGCATCGGGCACTGAAGCTTTCTTT	CASQGASGTEAFF
TRBV19	NA	TRBJ2-1	NA	TGTGCCAGTAGGAGAATGGGGGGTTCCTACAATGAGCAGTTCTTC	CASRRMGGSYNEQFF